This TCR beta chain was identified in a study of T cell responses to AZD1222 COVID-19 vaccine. This CDR3 contains 14 residues. The germline V and J ends were trimmed by 2 bases and 7 bases, with 13 bases remaining between them. CDR1 and CDR2 from the germline V gene are SGDLS and YYNGEE. The study's findings and limits: Baseline serostatus was positive in only a handful of AZD1222 recipients. Unmutated variant regions are reportedly targeted by nearly half of spike-specific TCRs. CD4 TCRs covered the whole spike, strongest at regions 160-218 and 743-854.

Concerning this clone: Its specificity is unknown.

The method was immunoSEQ multiplex PCR; TCRdb's version includes in-frame clones alone and lacks a portion of them. The table has around 95,000 clones, over 75% seen once; the top ten hold 4% to 4.5%. Sequenced material: peripheral blood, taken on day 0 of MenACWY control vaccination. The sequence came from an adult in good health. The V gene is TRBV9, the J gene TRBJ2-1; perhaps TRBD2 as D (6 bases). CDR3 loop: CASSVGDSRNEQFF. The CDR3, as DNA: TGTGCCAGCAGCGTCGGGGACTCGAGAAATGAGCAGTTCTTC.